This T cell receptor beta chain was sequenced in a study of OX40 agonist ivuxolimab in advanced cancers. Study background: Patients were dosed intravenously with ivuxolimab at 0.01 to 10 mg/kg every 2 weeks. Three patients, one with hepatocellular carcinoma and two with cutaneous melanoma, responded partially.

Study-wide results and caveats: Which antigen the expanded peripheral T cells recognized is unknown. The mean number of expanded clones was higher in CD8+ T cells than in CD4+.

Measured with immunoSEQ multiplex PCR; TCRdb has only the in-frame clones, and not every one. Altogether tens of thousands of clones are present, 83% being singletons, with the ten largest covering 20% to 25%. On this clone: What it binds is unknown.

The clonotype was recovered from an adult with an advanced solid tumor such as melanoma, head and neck, liver or kidney cancer. Specimen: CD4+ or CD8+ T cells sorted from blood, collected in a trial of the OX40 agonist ivuxolimab.

The CDR3 is CASSVSFGGYEQYF. The CDR3 DNA follows: TGTGCCAGCAGCGTCAGCTTCGGAGGCTACGAGCAGTACTTC. The chain uses TRBV9 and TRBJ2-7, with a tentative D call TRBD2 (5 bases). V lost 2 bases and J lost 3, with 12 bases in between. CDR1 is SGDLS and CDR2 is YYNGEE in the germline V gene. The CDR3 totals 14 residues.